This TCR beta chain was documented in a study of cytomegalovirus exposure and HLA in healthy donors. Findings and caveats of the study: Cytomegalovirus association was assigned to more than 150 TCR beta chains.

About this clone itself: The antigen is undetermined.

The table came from immunoSEQ multiplex PCR; TCRdb's copy has only in-frame clones and leaves some out. The profile covers under 250,000 clones, with 75% to 95% appearing a single time and about 0.95% taken by the ten largest. Trimming shortened V by 4 bases and J by 5 bases, and 4 bases separated the two germline ends. This CDR3 comprises 11 residues. CDR1 is SGDLS and CDR2 is YYNGEE in the germline V gene. The sequenced sample was PBMCs. The rearrangement joins TRBV9 to TRBJ2-1; D gene uncertain. The sequence came from a woman younger than 35 in good health and CMV-seronegative. CDR3 in DNA: TGTGCCAGCAGCCAAAACAATGAGCAGTTCTTC. Its protein is CASSQNNEQFF. Supplemented by reference TRBV9 and TRBJ2-1, the full variable domain reads DSGVTQTPKHLITATGQRVTLRCSPRSGDLSVYWYQQSLDQGLQFLIQYYNGEERAKGNILERFSAQQFPDLHSELNLSSLELGDSALYFCASSQNNEQFFGPGTRLTVL.